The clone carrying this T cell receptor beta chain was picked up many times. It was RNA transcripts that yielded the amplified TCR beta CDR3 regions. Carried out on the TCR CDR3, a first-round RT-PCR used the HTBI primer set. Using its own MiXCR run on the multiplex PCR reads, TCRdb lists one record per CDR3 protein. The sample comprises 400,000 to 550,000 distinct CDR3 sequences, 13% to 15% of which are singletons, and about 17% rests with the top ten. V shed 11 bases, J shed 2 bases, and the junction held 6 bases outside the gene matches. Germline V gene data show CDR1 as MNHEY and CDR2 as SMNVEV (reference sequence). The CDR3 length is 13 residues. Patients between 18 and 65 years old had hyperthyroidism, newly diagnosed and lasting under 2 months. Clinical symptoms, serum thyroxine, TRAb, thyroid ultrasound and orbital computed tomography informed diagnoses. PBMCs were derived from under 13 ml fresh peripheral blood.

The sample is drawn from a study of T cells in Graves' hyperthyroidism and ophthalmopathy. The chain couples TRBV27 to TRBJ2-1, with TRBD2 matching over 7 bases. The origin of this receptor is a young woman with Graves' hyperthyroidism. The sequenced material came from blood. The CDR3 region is CASRDYTYNEQFF. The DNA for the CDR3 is TGTGCCTCCCGGGACTATACCTACAATGAGCAGTTCTTC.